This TCR beta chain was found in a study of cytomegalovirus exposure and HLA in healthy donors. Primers: 60 Vbeta forward and 13 Jbeta reverse. Assay used: immunoSEQ multiplex PCR; TCRdb lists only in-frame clones, some missing. The data show about 120,000 clones, 55% to 75% seen once. On this clone: The target antigen is unknown.

Whole-study findings and limits: Common viral pathogens (according to a later analysis) appeared linked to several of the most significant clusters. Investigators reported over 150 TCR beta chains as tied to cytomegalovirus. The authors later found most CMV-associated TCR beta chains appeared HLA-restricted.

This CDR3 is built from 15 residues. CDR1 and CDR2 from the germline V gene are MDHEN and SYDVKM. The V gene end was trimmed by 5 bases and the J gene end by 5 bases; junction bases not matched to a gene: 7. The rearrangement uses TRBV28 and TRBJ1-4, with TRBD1 matching over 8 bases. Material for sequencing was PBMCs. The sequence was collected from a man between 25 and 39 years old in good health and CMV-seronegative. The DNA for the CDR3 is TGTGCCAGCAGTCCCCGGGACAGGATCAATGAAAAACTGTTTTTT. This codes for CASSPRDRINEKLFF.